This record concerns one T cell receptor (beta chain) sequence. This clonotype was recorded a few times. It has no known antigen specificity. Base qualities were left out, and no much larger clone turns up one base away. The CDR3 contains 16 residues, cysteine and phenylalanine counted. Only the CDR3 portion is preserved as DNA: 48 bases, with reading frame beginning at the first base. The germline V gene sets CDR1 to MNHEY and CDR2 to SVGAGI. V loses 6 bases at its end and J loses 7 bases; junction bases beyond the gene matches: 11. Library preparation employed 5' RACE. The instrument given in TCRdb is Illumina HiSeq 2500. A second PCR of about 6 to 11 cycles was run with a J-beta primer mix and a sample-barcoded 5' primer. Each TCR beta cDNA molecule received a unique molecular identifier from a template-switch 5' adaptor carrying 12 random nucleotides. Each sample yielded at least 3 million CDR3-containing paired-end reads. The Mint cDNA synthesis kit, primed by a TRBC-specific oligonucleotide, was used to synthesize first-strand cDNA from all RNA. After uracil-DNA glycosylase treatment, a first 18-cycle PCR used universal primers M1SS and BC2_uni_R on all cDNA. Concerning the study's data processing: Normalization of each sample was performed by random selection of 1 million high-quality reads, each carrying a distinct molecular identifier. Instead of being binned into consensus sequences, reads that shared molecular identifiers were thrown out. MiTCR, set to a Q25 quality threshold and the strictest error-elimination algorithm, was used for CDR3 identification, clonotype clustering and error correction. A nonparametric unseen species model with Euler transformation was used to estimate a lower bound on total TCR beta diversity. TCRdb cleaned the public reads at Q25 with fastp, built clones with MiXCR and kept in-frame beta chains. Each record represents a unique CDR3 protein, reported with the most common genes and DNA among its rows. TCRdb's processing, not the authors', yielded these V and J calls. This sample lists approximately 730,000 distinct CDR3 sequences; around 40% were detected once. The ten largest clones capture 20% of the sample.

The data belong to a study of blood T cells in healthy people across ages (dated by TCRdb to the mid-2010s). Regarding the study in general: In model experiments, template switching captured about one uniquely barcoded TCR beta cDNA molecule for every two T cells. Using deep sequencing normalized with unique cDNA molecular identifiers, the study measured how TCR beta repertoire diversity changes with age. The donors were split into four age groups: young (average roughly 15 years), middle-aged (39), aged (roughly 65) and long-lived (under 85). To avoid experimental bias, donors of different ages were randomly spread across the sequencing lanes. The study analyzed two additional independent replicas of 1 million unique cDNA reads from the same blood draw for two donors, one aged 18 to 29 and one aged 80 or older.

Donors were a few dozen systemically healthy Caucasian individuals from Russia aged about 6 to 100 years. Around 9.7 milliliters of peripheral blood were collected from each donor into EDTA-treated Vacutainer tubes. Ficoll-Paque density-gradient centrifugation was used to isolate PBMCs, with at least 6.5 million per sample. Total RNA was extracted from PBMCs with Trizol reagent, with at least 6 micrograms obtained per sample. Naive CD45RAhigh/CD27high T cell percentages were measured by flow cytometry on a PBMC aliquot from every donor. General study outcomes and caveats: As age increased, observed TCR beta diversity per million T cells dropped in a roughly linear way, and a significant reduction was already evident by age about 40. Observed TCR beta diversity correlated strongly with the percentage of naive T cells measured by flow cytometry. Since profiling was done on bulk unsorted PBMCs, naive and antigen-experienced compartments could not be conclusively compared. The long-lived group showed more naive CD4+ T cells, fewer expanded clones and increased TCR diversity than the aged group, suggesting age selection. Estimates of total diversity based on one million sequenced T cells were regarded as lower bounds and as underestimates. Because the CMV infection status of the donors was unknown, age-related changes in expanded clonotypes may potentially have been confounded.

Sequences were obtained from blood. The receptor chain draws on TRBV6-5 and TRBJ2-1; 11 bases in the middle match TRBD2. The sequence was collected from a woman in her fifties or sixties in good health. The CDR3 region: CASSRLGTSGGNEQFF. The nucleotides are TGTGCCAGCAGCCGACTCGGGACTAGCGGAGGGAATGAGCAGTTCTTC.